This is a list of T cell receptor beta chains from one sample in a study of T cells in Graves' hyperthyroidism and ophthalmopathy. TCRdb re-called the multiplex PCR reads with MiXCR, one entry per CDR3 protein. This table holds about 600,000 distinct CDR3 sequences, 14% found once. Sequencing input: blood. All receptors derive from a woman aged 45-65 years with Graves' ophthalmopathy. Each CDR3 is given with its conserved first and last residue. Each record gives: clone size, J gene, D gene, V gene, CDR3 protein. The D gene is left open where the match is weak. Expanded clones are given a class, and other clones once, few, many or no size at all.

abundance: many; j_gene: TRBJ2-3; d_gene: -; v_gene: TRBV9; CDR3aa: CASSVSRADTQYF
abundance: many; j_gene: TRBJ2-5; d_gene: TRBD2; v_gene: TRBV11-2; CDR3aa: CASSFVSGRFGETQYF
abundance: many; j_gene: TRBJ2-7; d_gene: TRBD2; v_gene: TRBV27; CDR3aa: CASSSTSGSKYEQYF
abundance: many; j_gene: TRBJ1-1; d_gene: -; v_gene: TRBV3-1; CDR3aa: CASSHWDRLGAFF
abundance: many; j_gene: TRBJ2-3; d_gene: -; v_gene: TRBV12-3/TRBV12-4; CDR3aa: CASSFLDTQYF
abundance: many; j_gene: TRBJ2-3; d_gene: -; v_gene: TRBV20-1; CDR3aa: CSVAPGDTQYF
abundance: many; j_gene: TRBJ2-1; d_gene: -; v_gene: TRBV7-9; CDR3aa: CASSPPVMDNEQFF
abundance: many; j_gene: TRBJ2-7; d_gene: -; v_gene: TRBV7-8; CDR3aa: CASSLDGRSEQYF
abundance: many; j_gene: TRBJ1-5; d_gene: TRBD1; v_gene: TRBV6-1; CDR3aa: CASRGTGDNQPQHF
abundance: many; j_gene: TRBJ2-5; d_gene: -; v_gene: TRBV4-2; CDR3aa: CASSQGQAQYF
abundance: many; j_gene: TRBJ1-2; d_gene: -; v_gene: TRBV27; CDR3aa: CASSSPTSGDYGYTF
abundance: many; j_gene: TRBJ2-2; d_gene: TRBD2; v_gene: TRBV7-3; CDR3aa: CASSQTSGRGTGELFF
abundance: many; j_gene: TRBJ2-1; d_gene: TRBD2; v_gene: TRBV12-3/TRBV12-4; CDR3aa: CASVRGAGGNEQFF
abundance: -; j_gene: TRBJ2-7; d_gene: -; v_gene: TRBV7-3; CDR3aa: CASSSKSKPSGEQYF
abundance: many; j_gene: TRBJ2-1; d_gene: TRBD2; v_gene: TRBV7-9; CDR3aa: CASSFIRVTSGSNEQFF
abundance: -; j_gene: TRBJ1-5; d_gene: TRBD1; v_gene: TRBV20-1; CDR3aa: CPWDRGFHIRDQPQHF
abundance: many; j_gene: TRBJ1-2; d_gene: TRBD1; v_gene: TRBV4-3; CDR3aa: CASSQDAGTGGGGYTF
abundance: many; j_gene: TRBJ2-1; d_gene: -; v_gene: TRBV7-2; CDR3aa: CASSFRDSYNEQFF
abundance: -; j_gene: TRBJ2-2; d_gene: -; v_gene: TRBV7-9; CDR3aa: CASSSTGLGNTGELFF
abundance: many; j_gene: TRBJ2-2; d_gene: -; v_gene: TRBV15; CDR3aa: CATSRDRIGPRLTNTGELFF